A single sample gave rise to the 7 T cell receptor beta chains below, sequenced in a study of OX40 agonist ivuxolimab in advanced cancers. Produced via immunoSEQ multiplex PCR; TCRdb's table is partial and in-frame only. This table holds tens of thousands of clones, roughly 84% found once. Source: CD4+ or CD8+ T cells sorted from blood, taken in a trial of the OX40 agonist ivuxolimab. These receptors originate from an adult with an advanced solid tumor such as melanoma, head and neck, liver or kidney cancer.

The V gene is TRBV7-9, the J gene TRBJ1-3; D is perhaps TRBD1 (6 bases). The CDR3 totals 14 residues. V was cut by 5 bases and J by 0 bases, with 8 bases left in between. Looked up from germline, CDR1 is SEHNR and CDR2 is FQNEAQ (reference sequence). CDR3 protein: CASSTTGSGNTIYF. Here the CDR3 DNA reads TGTGCCAGCAGCACGACAGGCTCTGGAAACACCATATATTTT.

This clone has just a few counts. The chain links TRBV5-6 to TRBJ2-1; tentative D call: TRBD1 (6 bases). This CDR3 spans 16 amino acids. Deletions cut 2 bases from V and 4 bases from J, with 16 bases between. In germline, CDR1 is SGHDT, CDR2 YYEEEE. CDR3 in DNA: TGTGCCAGCAGCTTTGGAGGTGGACAGTTATACAATGAGCAGTTCTTC. It specifies CASSFGGGQLYNEQFF.

The rearrangement links TRBV5-1 to TRBJ2-5, with 10 bases matching TRBD1. The J segment lost 4 bases and the V segment lost 4 bases, leaving 7 bases of the junction unmatched. The germline V gene has CDR1 SGHRS and CDR2 YFSETQ. CDR3 length: 15 amino acids. Written as DNA, the CDR3 is TGCGCCAGCAGCCTGGGACAGGGGTCGGGAGAGACCCAGTACTTC. This encodes CASSLGQGSGETQYF.

The chain recombines TRBV4-3 with TRBJ2-2; D uncertain. CDR1 and CDR2 from the germline V gene are LGHNA and YSLEER. The CDR3 has 14 amino acids. Trimming removed 0 bases at V and 5 bases at J, with 7 bases between. This CDR3 reads CASSQDARTGELFF. CDR3 sequence (DNA): TGCGCCAGCAGCCAAGATGCCCGGACCGGGGAGCTGTTTTTT.

This clone is labeled medium-sized. V is TRBV6-5 and J is TRBJ1-2; D is unresolved. This CDR3 spans 12 amino acids. The germline CDR1 and CDR2 sequences are MNHEY and SVGAGI. The V gene lost 6 bases and the J gene lost 5 bases, with 10 bases spanning the gap. The CDR3 here is CASRAEGYGYTF. CDR3 bases: TGTGCCAGCAGAGCAGAGGGTTATGGCTACACCTTC.

V and J are TRBV5-1 and TRBJ2-3; D perhaps matches TRBD2 (6 bases). V lost 4 bases and J lost 5, with 14 bases in between. There are 14 residues in the CDR3. Germline values: CDR1 SGHRS, CDR2 YFSETQ. Here the CDR3 DNA reads TGCGCCAGCAGCCCGGTTGCGGGGCGAGATACGCAGTATTTT. Its translation is CASSPVAGRDTQYF.

The genes are TRBV29-1 and TRBJ2-7; 9 nucleotides match TRBD1. The V gene's germline CDR1 is SQVTM and CDR2 ANQGSEA. Unmatched junction bases numbered 9, after V lost 1 base and J lost 5 bases. This CDR3 spans 15 amino acids. The CDR3 region is CSVEGPGQGFHEQYF. Written as DNA, the CDR3 is TGCAGCGTTGAAGGCCCGGGACAGGGTTTCCACGAGCAGTACTTC.